The sequence of this T cell receptor beta chain was determined in a study of cytomegalovirus exposure and HLA in healthy donors. This PCR relied on a set of 60 Vbeta primers and 13 Jbeta primers. Sequencing was performed with immunoSEQ multiplex PCR; in TCRdb, only in-frame clones are kept and a portion is missing. The data hold more than 80,000 clones, with about 70% observed a single time. This clone was observed a handful of times. The V gene's germline CDR1 is LGHNA and CDR2 YNFKEQ. The V gene lost 3 bases and the J gene lost 0 bases, with 12 bases spanning the gap. CDR3 length: 16 amino acids. This chain connects TRBV4-2 to TRBJ1-3, with no clear D. Source material: PBMCs. The source is a woman in her 50s in good health and CMV-seropositive. The CDR3 loop is CASSQAVGSSGNTIYF. CDR3 sequence (DNA): TGTGCCAGCAGCCAGGCCGTGGGGAGCTCTGGAAACACCATATATTTT.